The 14 T cell receptor beta chains reported below all come from one sample, sequenced in a study of shared clonotypes between healthy human individuals. Assay used: immunoSEQ multiplex PCR; TCRdb lists only in-frame clones, some missing. Among about 1 million clones listed, approximately 70% were seen once. The sample was memory CD4+ T cells sorted from blood. Described subset: CD45RA-negative fraction. The receptors were gathered from a man aged 18 to 29 in good health.

The table lists this clone with a few counts. The V gene is TRBV30, the J gene TRBJ2-7; D possibly corresponds to TRBD1 (6 bases). The CDR3 has 13 amino acids. V lost 7 bases and J lost 4, with 17 bases in between. Germline V gene data show CDR1 as GTSNPN and CDR2 as SVGIG (reference sequence). For the CDR3, the DNA is TGTGCCTCGGACAGTCCCTCACGGTACGAGCAGTACTTC. Protein product: CASDSPSRYEQYF.

The V gene is TRBV4-1, the J gene TRBJ2-2, with 7 bases identical to TRBD2. CDR3 length: 17 residues. The ends lost 4 bases at V and 1 base at J; junction bases unmatched: 9. Germline CDR1 is MGHRA and CDR2 is YSYEKL. The CDR3 DNA is TGCGCCAGCAGCCCAGTTGTCGAGCGGGGGAACACCGGGGAGCTGTTTTTT. Residues: CASSPVVERGNTGELFF.

This clone came up many times. CDR3 DNA sequence: TGCAGCGTTGTAGGCAGCAGTTTATACACTGAAGCTTTCTTT. Its translation: CSVVGSSLYTEAFF. The rearrangement joins TRBV29-1 to TRBJ1-1; D is unclear. Trimming left V 4 bases short and J 3 bases short, with 15 bases between. Per germline, CDR1 SQVTM and CDR2 ANQGSEA. The length of the CDR3 is 14 residues.

The chain is built from TRBV5-5 and TRBJ1-6, with D possibly TRBD1 on 6 matching bases. Germline V CDR1 and CDR2: SGHKS, YYEKEE (reference sequence). The CDR3 totals 15 residues. Trimming cost V 4 bases and J 5 bases, with 13 bases left between them. CDR3 sequence: CASSPRGADNSPLHF. The CDR3 DNA is TGTGCCAGCAGCCCCCGGGGGGCTGATAATTCACCCCTCCACTTT.

CDR3 sequence (DNA): TGTGCCAGCAGTTTATTTACAGGGTCGAACACCGGGGAGCTGTTTTTT. This sequence encodes CASSLFTGSNTGELFF. V gene TRBV27 combines with J gene TRBJ2-2; possible D gene TRBD1, 6 bases. The V end lost 1 base, the J end lost 0 bases, and 9 bases lay between the germline ends. The germline V gene encodes CDR1 MNHEY and CDR2 SMNVEV (reference sequence). The CDR3 spans 16 residues.

The chain uses TRBV10-3 and TRBJ2-1; either TRBD1 or TRBD2 may supply D (6 bases each). The V and J ends lost 0 bases and 16 bases respectively, with 13 bases between them. CDR3 length equals 12 residues. Germline values: CDR1 ENHRY, CDR2 SYGVKD. CDR3 in amino acids: CAISESEGVGFF. The CDR3 DNA reads as TGTGCCATCAGTGAGTCGGAGGGGGTAGGATTCTTC.

This rearrangement joins TRBV10-3 to TRBJ1-1, with D possibly being TRBD1 (5 bases). This CDR3 comprises 13 residues. CDR1 and CDR2 (germline): ENHRY, SYGVKD. V was shortened by 6 bases and J by 4 bases, with 12 bases between the two germline ends. CDR3 sequence reads: CAISLTEVTEAFF. The CDR3, as DNA: TGTGCCATCAGCCTGACAGAGGTCACTGAAGCTTTCTTT.

The V and J genes are TRBV2 and TRBJ2-7; TRBD2 might be the D (5 bases). Germline V gene sequence: CDR1 SNHLY, CDR2 FYNNEI. V was cut by 1 base and J by 1 base, with 14 bases left in between. CDR3 size: 16 residues. The CDR3 coding sequence is TGTGCCAGCAGTGAAGTTTATCGGGGAGAATCCTACGAGCAGTACTTC. Translation: CASSEVYRGESYEQYF.

V gene TRBV6-5 combines with J gene TRBJ1-3; D might be TRBD1 (6 bases). This CDR3 has 16 residues. Germline CDR1 and CDR2: MNHEY and SVGAGI. Trimming shortened V by 3 bases and J by 5 bases, and 17 bases separated the two germline ends. The chain's CDR3 is CASSYQVQGFRNTIYF. The CDR3 DNA is TGTGCCAGCAGTTATCAGGTACAGGGTTTCAGAAACACCATATATTTT.

This chain connects TRBV2 to TRBJ1-2, with a weak D call TRBD1 (6 bases). Trimming took off 3 bases at V and 5 bases at J, with 10 bases between the two ends. This CDR3 comprises 13 residues. The V gene's germline CDR1 is SNHLY and CDR2 FYNNEI. The CDR3 is CASSEVGAYGYTF. In DNA form, the CDR3 reads TGTGCCAGCAGTGAGGTGGGGGCGTATGGCTACACCTTC.

This chain uses TRBV5-1 with TRBJ2-6, with 8 bases fitting TRBD1. The V and J ends lost 2 bases and 2 bases, in that order; junction bases with no gene match: 9. CDR3 length: 18 amino acids. The germline V gene has CDR1 SGHRS and CDR2 YFSETQ. CDR3 residues: CASSFGGQGKTGANVLTF. CDR3 nucleotide sequence: TGCGCCAGCAGCTTTGGCGGACAGGGTAAAACTGGGGCCAACGTCCTGACTTTC.

The chain carries TRBV11-1 and TRBJ2-2, with D uncertain. CDR1 is SGHAT, CDR2 FQDESV, per germline (reference sequence). V lost 7 bases to trimming and J lost 8 bases, with 20 bases between them. The CDR3 extends over 15 amino acids. Here the CDR3 reads CASTLTGQDKGELFF. The DNA of the CDR3 is TGTGCCAGCACCCTTACTGGGCAGGATAAAGGGGAGCTGTTTTTT.

The CDR3 nucleotides read TGTGCCAGCAGTTTATACCATGGACAGGGAAATCAGCCCCAGCATTTT. This gives the protein CASSLYHGQGNQPQHF. The chain recombines TRBV28 with TRBJ1-5; 8 bases agree with TRBD1. The V and J ends lost 1 base and 4 bases, in that order; junction bases with no gene match: 6. The CDR3 sequence is 16 residues long. Germline CDR1 MDHEN, CDR2 SYDVKM.

This clone came up a few times. V gene TRBV30 combines with J gene TRBJ1-4; 8 bases map to TRBD1. From germline, CDR1 is GTSNPN and CDR2 SVGIG (reference sequence). Trimming removed 5 bases from V and 7 bases from J; junction bases left unmatched: 6. This CDR3 region has 13 residues. CDR3 residues: CAWGQGIREKLFF. CDR3 nucleotides: TGTGCCTGGGGACAGGGAATTCGTGAAAAACTGTTTTTT.